This entry is about one TCR beta chain. A few counts support this clonotype. What antigen it recognizes has not been identified. No base quality values were provided; no much bigger clone lies one nucleotide off. The data were produced on an Illumina HiSeq 2500. Quantitative 5'-RACE with molecular barcodes was the method used to prepare the TCR beta libraries. The paper's data handling went like this. A new computational method based on a probabilistic model of VDJ rearrangement was used to identify disease-linked TCR variants. TCRdb took the public reads, trimmed them with fastp at Q25, ran MiXCR for clone calling and kept in-frame beta chains. Rows matching on CDR3 protein sequence are summarized as one entry with the most common DNA and genes. The V and J calls reflect TCRdb's pipeline rather than the authors' work. The sample table lists around 440,000 distinct CDR3 sequences, approximately 17% of them with a count of one. The ten largest account for approximately 1% of the sample.

This entry comes from a study of CD8 T cells in ankylosing spondylitis (dated by TCRdb to 2016 to 2017). At the level of the whole study: T cell receptor beta repertoires were profiled in healthy donors and ankylosing spondylitis patients so that disease-linked TCR variants could be found. Samples of peripheral blood were taken, and for ankylosing spondylitis patients, synovial fluid was collected as well. In total, the full study cohort was made up of about 110 healthy donors and approximately 24 ankylosing spondylitis patients.

The paper as a whole reports these results and caveats: A CD8+ phenotype was shown by the disease-linked clones, which were found at relatively low frequencies in peripheral blood. Significant enrichment of the disease-linked clones was reported in matched synovial fluid samples from ankylosing spondylitis patients. Blood from ankylosing spondylitis patients appeared to be characterized by a TCR beta motif composed of under 10 highly homologous amino acid variants. Some motif variants were previously reported in synovial fluid and blood of reactive arthritis patients, suggesting common disease-initiation mechanisms.

V loses 1 base of germline sequence and J loses 5 bases, and the interval between the two ends is 8 bases. Reading the germline V gene gives CDR1 SGHVS and CDR2 FNYEAQ. There are 13 amino acids in the CDR3, from cysteine to phenylalanine inclusive. Of the read, only the CDR3 DNA is kept; its 39 bases are in frame from base 1. This TCR was recovered from a male donor with ankylosing spondylitis. The chain is encoded by TRBV7-6 joined to TRBJ1-2, with TRBD1 tentatively as D gene (6 bases match). Sequencing was done on a sample of blood, either unsorted or a sorted T cell fraction (not recorded which). The DNA is as follows: TGTGCCAGCAGCTTAGAACAGGGTTATGGCTACACCTTC. Translated, it reads CASSLEQGYGYTF.